This T cell receptor beta chain came from a study of beta chain features in type 1 diabetes. This clone was seen more than once but under ten times. CDR3 length equals 13 residues. Germline CDR1 is MNHEY and CDR2 is SVGAGI. V shed 4 bases and J shed 5 bases, with 11 bases lying between them. The isolated RNA, all of it, was reverse transcribed, so expressed TCRB transcripts were what got sequenced. The data were produced by immunoSEQ multiplex PCR, yet TCRdb's version contains in-frame clones alone and is incomplete. The sample carries about 930,000 clones, 15% to 20% recorded once. CD45RO/CCR7/CD25/CD127/CD95/CD27 sorting isolated CD4+ naive, central memory, regulatory and stem cell-like memory cells.

This TCR was sampled from a woman between 18 and 29 years old in good health. Sequencing was carried out using naive CD4+ T cells from blood. This rearrangement joins TRBV6-5 to TRBJ2-5; perhaps D is TRBD1 or TRBD2 (6 bases each). The CDR3 nucleotides are TGTGCCAGCAGTTGGGGGGCGCGGGAGACCCAGTACTTC. It specifies CASSWGARETQYF.